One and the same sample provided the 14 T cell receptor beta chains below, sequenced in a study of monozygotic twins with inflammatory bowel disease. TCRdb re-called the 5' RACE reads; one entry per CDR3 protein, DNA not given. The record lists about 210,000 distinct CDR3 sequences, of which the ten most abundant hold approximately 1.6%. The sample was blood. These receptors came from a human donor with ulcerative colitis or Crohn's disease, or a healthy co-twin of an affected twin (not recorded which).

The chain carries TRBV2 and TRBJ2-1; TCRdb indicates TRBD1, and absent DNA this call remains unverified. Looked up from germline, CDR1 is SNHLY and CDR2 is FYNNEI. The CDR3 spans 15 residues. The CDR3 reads CASSEGQDTLGEQFF.

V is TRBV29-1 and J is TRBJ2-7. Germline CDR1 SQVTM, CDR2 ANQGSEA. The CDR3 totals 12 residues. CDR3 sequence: CSVWIGRYEQYF.

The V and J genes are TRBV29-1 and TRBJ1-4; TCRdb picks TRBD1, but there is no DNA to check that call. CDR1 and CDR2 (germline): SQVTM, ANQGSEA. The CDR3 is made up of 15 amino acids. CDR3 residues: CSVGQGGSLSEKLFF.

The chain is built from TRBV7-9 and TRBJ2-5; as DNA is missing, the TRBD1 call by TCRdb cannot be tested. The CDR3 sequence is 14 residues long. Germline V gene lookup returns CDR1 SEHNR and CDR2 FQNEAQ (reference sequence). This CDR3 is CASSQQGPAETQYF. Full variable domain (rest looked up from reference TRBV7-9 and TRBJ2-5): DTGVSQNPRHKITKRGQNVTFRCDPISEHNRLYWYRQTLGQGPEFLTYFQNEAQLEKSRLLSDRFSAERPKGSFSTLEIQRTEQGDSAMYLCASSQQGPAETQYFGPGTRLLVL.

The CDR3 protein is CASSYVSMGLGTEAFF. The V call is TRBV6-5, the J call TRBJ1-1. The CDR3 loop spans 16 amino acids. Per the germline V gene, CDR1 is MNHEY and CDR2 is SVGAGI.

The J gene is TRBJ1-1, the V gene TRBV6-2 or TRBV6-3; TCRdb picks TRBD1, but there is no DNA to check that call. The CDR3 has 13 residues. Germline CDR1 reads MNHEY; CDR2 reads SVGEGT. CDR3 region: CASSPGNRMAAFF.

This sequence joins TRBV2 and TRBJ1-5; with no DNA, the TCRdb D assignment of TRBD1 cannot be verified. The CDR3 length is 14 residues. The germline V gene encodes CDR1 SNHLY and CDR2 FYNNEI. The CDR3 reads CASSKIQGVQPQHF. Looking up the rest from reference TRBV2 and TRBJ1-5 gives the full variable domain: EPEVTQTPSHQVTQMGQEVILRCVPISNHLYFYWYRQILGQKVEFLVSFYNNEISEKSEIFDDQFSVERPDGSNFTLKIRSTKLEDSAMYFCASSKIQGVQPQHFGDGTRLSIL.

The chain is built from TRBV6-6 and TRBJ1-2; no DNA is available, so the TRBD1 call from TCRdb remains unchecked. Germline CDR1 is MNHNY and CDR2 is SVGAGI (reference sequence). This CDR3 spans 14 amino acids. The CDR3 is CASSYPPGGYGYTF.

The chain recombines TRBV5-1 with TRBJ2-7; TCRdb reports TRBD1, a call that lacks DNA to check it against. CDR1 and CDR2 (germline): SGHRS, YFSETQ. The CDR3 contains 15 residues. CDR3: CASSLRGGNTYEQYF.

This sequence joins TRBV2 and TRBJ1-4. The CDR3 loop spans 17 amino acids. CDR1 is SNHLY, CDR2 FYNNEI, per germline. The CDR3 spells CASTLGESGDGSEKLFF.

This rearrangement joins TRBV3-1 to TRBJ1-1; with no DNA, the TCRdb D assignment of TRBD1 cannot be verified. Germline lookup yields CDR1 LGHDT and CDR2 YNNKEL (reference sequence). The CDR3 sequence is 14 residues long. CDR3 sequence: CASSHRGRNSEAFF. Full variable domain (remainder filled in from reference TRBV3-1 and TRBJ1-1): DTAVSQTPKYLVTQMGNDKSIKCEQNLGHDTMYWYKQDSKKFLKIMFSYNNKELIINETVPNRFSPKSPDKAHLNLHINSLELGDSAVYFCASSHRGRNSEAFFGQGTRLTVV.

CDR3 region: CASRGGDSGELFF. The chain uses TRBV5-1 and TRBJ2-2; TCRdb selects TRBD1, and the lack of DNA leaves this call unchecked. Germline V gene sequence: CDR1 SGHRS, CDR2 YFSETQ. CDR3 size: 13 residues.

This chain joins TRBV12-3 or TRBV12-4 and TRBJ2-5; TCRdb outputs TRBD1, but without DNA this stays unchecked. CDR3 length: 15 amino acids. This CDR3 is CASRMTDAGQETQYF.

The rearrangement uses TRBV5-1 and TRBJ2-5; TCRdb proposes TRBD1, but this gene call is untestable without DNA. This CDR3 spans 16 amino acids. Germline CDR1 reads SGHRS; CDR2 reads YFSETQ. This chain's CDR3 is CASREGRGRLQETQYF.